Shown below are 5 T cell receptor beta chains from a single sample sequenced in a study of shared clonotypes between healthy human individuals. Data came from immunoSEQ multiplex PCR; TCRdb stores just in-frame clones and leaves some out. The sample has 2 million to 2.5 million clones; roughly 93% are singletons. The sequenced sample consisted of naive CD4+ T cells from PBMCs. The subset denotes: CD45RA+ positively selected. These receptors were taken from a man younger than 35 in good health. Some clones in this sample may be carry-over from other donors' samples.

The chain links TRBV6-1 to TRBJ2-7; D gene unclear. The CDR3 runs 13 residues. V shed 5 bases and J shed 3 bases, with 11 bases lying between them. Germline lookup yields CDR1 MNHNS and CDR2 SASEGT. This CDR3 reads CASSKAEYYEQYF. The CDR3 bases are TGTGCCAGCAGTAAGGCGGAGTACTACGAGCAGTACTTC.

The rearrangement joins TRBV6-5 to TRBJ2-2; 11 nucleotides agree with TRBD2. Trimming cost V 6 bases and J 5 bases; bases outside gene matches: 5. This CDR3 is built from 15 residues. The germline V gene has CDR1 MNHEY and CDR2 SVGAGI. The CDR3 DNA sequence: TGTGCCAGCAGACGACTAGCGGGACGGACCGGGGAGCTGTTTTTT. Translated, it gives CASRRLAGRTGELFF.

This clone was seen just once. The chain links TRBV7-3 to TRBJ2-3, with TRBD2 matching over 12 bases. In germline, CDR1 is SGHTA, CDR2 FQGTGA. The CDR3 spans 18 residues. V lost 6 bases to trimming and J lost 0 bases; unmatched junction nucleotides: 10. DNA of the CDR3: TGTGCCAGCAGTCACGGACTAGCGGGGACCACTAGCACAGATACGCAGTATTTT. It specifies CASSHGLAGTTSTDTQYF.

The count of this clone is one. The same CDR3 also results from other DNA sequences found in this sample. The chain recombines TRBV18 with TRBJ2-5; 8 bases line up with TRBD1. Germline V gene sequence: CDR1 KGHSH, CDR2 LQKENI. The length of the CDR3 is 14 residues. V was pared by 4 bases and J by 5 bases, with 6 bases of the junction left unmatched. DNA of the CDR3: TGTGCCAGCTCACTCGGACAGGGTGGCGAGACCCAGTACTTC. Its translation is CASSLGQGGETQYF.

The chain has TRBV25-1 and TRBJ2-3; D gene uncertain. The germline V gene encodes CDR1 MGHDK and CDR2 SYGVNS. CDR3 length: 12 residues. Trimming pared 9 bases from V and 3 bases from J, leaving 10 bases between. DNA of the CDR3: TGTGCCAGTAGTCCCGGGACAGATACGCAGTATTTT. It translates to CASSPGTDTQYF.